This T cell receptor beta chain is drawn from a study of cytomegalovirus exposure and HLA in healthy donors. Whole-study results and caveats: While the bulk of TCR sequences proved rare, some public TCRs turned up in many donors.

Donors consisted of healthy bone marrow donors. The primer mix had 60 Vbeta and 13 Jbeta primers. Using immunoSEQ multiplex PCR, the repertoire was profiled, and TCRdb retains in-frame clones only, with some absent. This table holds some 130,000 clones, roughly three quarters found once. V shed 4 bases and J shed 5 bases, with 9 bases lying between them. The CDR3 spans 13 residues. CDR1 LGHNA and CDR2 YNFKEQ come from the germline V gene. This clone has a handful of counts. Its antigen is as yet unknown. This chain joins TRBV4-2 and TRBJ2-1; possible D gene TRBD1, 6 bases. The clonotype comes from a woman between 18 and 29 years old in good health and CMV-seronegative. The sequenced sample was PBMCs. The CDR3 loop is CASSRGQDNEQFF. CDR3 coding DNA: TGTGCCAGCAGCCGGGGACAAGACAATGAGCAGTTCTTC.